A single sample gave rise to the 20 T cell receptor beta chains below, sequenced in a study of monozygotic twins with cystic fibrosis. Repertoires were generated with immunoSEQ multiplex PCR, while TCRdb's copy carries only in-frame clones and drops some. The table lists around 23,000 clones, 91% of them singletons, with approximately 0.28% in the top ten. The sequenced sample consisted of blood. The receptor source for this set is a girl aged 2 to 9 with cystic fibrosis.

The CDR3 region has the DNA TGTGCCAGCAGTTATACAGGGAACGATTCACCCCTCCACTTT. Translating gives CASSYTGNDSPLHF. The rearrangement joins TRBV2 to TRBJ1-6; TRBD1 is a possible D gene (6 bases). Trimming shortened V by 5 bases and J by 8 bases, and 13 bases separated the two germline ends. In germline, CDR1 is SNHLY, CDR2 FYNNEI. The CDR3 runs 14 residues.

The chain recombines TRBV6-5 with TRBJ1-3, with no clear D. The CDR3 covers 14 residues. V gave up 5 bases and J gave up 1 base, with 9 bases separating them. Germline V lookup: CDR1 MNHEY, CDR2 SVGAGI. The CDR3 nucleotides are TGTGCCAGCAGTCGACACATTTCTGGAAACACCATATATTTT. Translation gives CASSRHISGNTIYF.

This rearrangement joins TRBV19 to TRBJ2-7; 9 bases map to TRBD1. V lost 6 bases and J lost 3; bases outside the gene matches: 9. The CDR3 runs 15 residues. Germline V gene sequence: CDR1 LNHDA, CDR2 SQIVND (reference sequence). This chain's CDR3 is CASSLVGQGGYEQYF. The CDR3 nucleotides read TGTGCCAGTAGCCTAGTGGGACAGGGTGGCTACGAGCAGTACTTC.

As for this clone: At one end, the junction sequence differs from germline, possibly due to a read error. The V gene is TRBV6-1, the J gene TRBJ1-5; D is uncertain. From germline, CDR1 is MNHNS and CDR2 SASEGT. The CDR3 length is 14 residues. CDR3 nucleotide sequence: TGTGCCAGCAGTGAAGCTGCCCTAGATCATCCCCAGCATTTT. This sequence encodes CASSEAALDHPQHF.

The chain combines TRBV4-3 with TRBJ1-1, with D tentatively TRBD1 (5 bases). V was pared by 1 base and J by 5 bases, with 11 bases between. In germline, CDR1 is LGHNA, CDR2 YSLEER. The CDR3 length is 14 residues. The CDR3 sequence is CASSQGDGETEAFF. CDR3 nucleotides: TGCGCCAGCAGCCAAGGGGACGGAGAGACTGAAGCTTTCTTT.

The chain recombines TRBV9 with TRBJ2-5, with D unclear. Germline CDR1 SGDLS, CDR2 YYNGEE. The V gene lost 2 bases and the J gene lost 2 bases, with 7 bases spanning the gap. CDR3 length: 13 residues. CDR3 bases: TGTGCCAGCAGCGTCGAACTACAAGAGACCCAGTACTTC. It codes for CASSVELQETQYF. Filled out from reference TRBV9 and TRBJ2-5, the complete variable domain reads DSGVTQTPKHLITATGQRVTLRCSPRSGDLSVYWYQQSLDQGLQFLIQYYNGEERAKGNILERFSAQQFPDLHSELNLSSLELGDSALYFCASSVELQETQYFGPGTRLLVL.

This clone was recorded once. This chain joins TRBV5-6 and TRBJ2-1; D ambiguous. The CDR3 has 11 amino acids. V was cut by 4 bases and J by 2 bases, with 1 base left in between. Germline CDR1 reads SGHDT; CDR2 reads YYEEEE. CDR3 coding DNA: TGTGCCAGCAGCACCTACAATGAGCAGTTCTTC. Its protein product is CASSTYNEQFF.

This sequence joins TRBV7-9 and TRBJ1-2; 7 positions match TRBD1. Trimming removed 1 base from V and 2 bases from J; junction bases left unmatched: 10. The CDR3 runs 17 residues. Germline assignment: CDR1 SEHNR and CDR2 FQNEAQ (reference sequence). This CDR3 is CASSLDLYGTVNYGYTF. In nucleotides, the CDR3 is TGTGCCAGCAGCTTAGATTTGTATGGGACAGTCAACTATGGCTACACCTTC. Full variable domain (remainder filled in from reference TRBV7-9 and TRBJ1-2): DTGVSQNPRHKITKRGQNVTFRCDPISEHNRLYWYRQTLGQGPEFLTYFQNEAQLEKSRLLSDRFSAERPKGSFSTLEIQRTEQGDSAMYLCASSLDLYGTVNYGYTFGSGTRLTVV.

The CDR3 loop reads CASSEGGEPTDTQYF. As DNA, the CDR3 is TGTGCCAGCAGTGAGGGAGGAGAGCCCACAGATACGCAGTATTTT. V is TRBV2 and J is TRBJ2-3; maybe TRBD2 (6 bases). The CDR3 spans 15 residues. Germline V gives CDR1 SNHLY, CDR2 FYNNEI. V was trimmed by 3 bases and J by 2 bases, leaving 12 bases between them.

The V gene is TRBV19, the J gene TRBJ1-2, with a tentative D call TRBD1 (5 bases). Trimming cost V 7 bases and J 0 bases, with 12 bases left between them. The germline CDR1 and CDR2 sequences are LNHDA and SQIVND (reference sequence). This CDR3 contains 14 residues. The CDR3 sequence is CASNMQGPNYGYTF. The CDR3 DNA follows: TGTGCCAGTAATATGCAGGGACCTAACTATGGCTACACCTTC.

The J gene is TRBJ2-7, the V gene TRBV5-1; 9 bases map to TRBD1. Germline V gene sequence: CDR1 SGHRS, CDR2 YFSETQ. Losses at the gene ends were 4 bases for V and 6 bases for J; bases not matched to a gene: 5. This CDR3 is built from 13 residues. CDR3 nucleotides: TGCGCCAGCAGCCCGGGACAGGGCTTCGAGCAGTACTTC. Encoded protein: CASSPGQGFEQYF.

This chain uses TRBV10-3 with TRBJ1-2; D is undetermined. V was clipped by 3 bases and J by 2 bases, with 7 bases between them. The CDR3 has 13 residues. Germline CDR1 is ENHRY and CDR2 is SYGVKD. This chain's CDR3 is CAISDVENYGYTF. For the CDR3, the DNA is TGTGCCATCAGTGACGTAGAGAACTATGGCTACACCTTC.

The chain employs TRBV2 and TRBJ2-3, with 10 bases aligning to TRBD2. After removal of 5 bases from V and 2 bases from J, the junction contained 4 bases not matched to a gene. Germline CDR1 reads SNHLY; CDR2 reads FYNNEI. The CDR3 totals 15 residues. CDR3 sequence (DNA): TGTGCCAGCAGTAAACTAGCGGGGTACACAGATACGCAGTATTTT. It codes for CASSKLAGYTDTQYF.

The V gene is TRBV19, the J gene TRBJ2-7; TRBD1 matches at 9 bases. The ends lost 7 bases at V and 5 bases at J; junction bases unmatched: 3. The V gene's germline CDR1 is LNHDA and CDR2 SQIVND (reference sequence). The CDR3 sequence is 12 residues long. CDR3 protein: CASIGDRDEQYF. The CDR3 nucleotides are TGTGCCAGTATAGGGGACAGGGACGAGCAGTACTTC.

This chain uses TRBV5-1 with TRBJ2-2; D not certain. Germline lookup yields CDR1 SGHRS and CDR2 YFSETQ. Trimming shortened V by 0 bases and J by 2 bases, and 2 bases separated the two germline ends. There are 13 residues in the CDR3. CDR3 sequence: CASSLDNTGELFF. In nucleotides, the CDR3 is TGCGCCAGCAGCTTGGACAACACCGGGGAGCTGTTTTTT.

This clone was recorded a few times. V gene TRBV19 combines with J gene TRBJ1-1; possible D gene TRBD1, 6 bases. CDR1 is LNHDA and CDR2 is SQIVND in the germline V gene (reference sequence). The CDR3 covers 14 residues. Deletions cut 4 bases from V and 6 bases from J, with 15 bases between. CDR3 protein: CASSTLFGGPEAFF. The DNA of the CDR3 is TGTGCCAGTAGTACTCTTTTCGGGGGCCCTGAAGCTTTCTTT.

The J gene is TRBJ2-2, the V gene TRBV5-1, with D possibly TRBD1 on 6 matching bases. Trimming took off 4 bases at V and 2 bases at J, with 9 bases between the two ends. Germline loops: CDR1 SGHRS, CDR2 YFSETQ. The CDR3 is 14 amino acids. The CDR3 reads CASSRTDNTGELFF. CDR3 nucleotide sequence: TGCGCCAGCAGCCGGACAGACAACACCGGGGAGCTGTTTTTT.

CDR3 amino acids: CASSYSDRGYEQYF. The DNA of the CDR3 is TGTGCCAGCAGTTACTCGGACAGGGGCTACGAGCAGTACTTC. The V call is TRBV6-5, the J call TRBJ2-7; TRBD1 aligns across 9 bases. From germline, CDR1 is MNHEY and CDR2 SVGAGI. J lost 3 bases, V lost 0 bases, and 0 bases had no gene match. The CDR3 runs to 14 residues.

The gene calls are TRBV4-3 and TRBJ2-3; D ambiguous. There are 16 residues in the CDR3. Germline V lookup: CDR1 LGHNA, CDR2 YSLEER. V was pared by 1 base and J by 3 bases, with 14 bases between. The CDR3 region is CASSQAWIAETDTQYF. The CDR3 DNA reads TGCGCCAGCAGCCAAGCCTGGATTGCAGAAACAGATACGCAGTATTTT.

The chain joins TRBV27 to TRBJ2-7; 9 bases are shared with TRBD1. The V gene's germline CDR1 is MNHEY and CDR2 SMNVEV (reference sequence). V shed 1 base and J 3 bases; nucleotides not matched to a gene: 7. The CDR3 is 16 residues long. In DNA, the CDR3 is TGTGCCAGCAGTTTATGGGGACAGGGATCGTTCTACGAGCAGTACTTC. This gives the protein CASSLWGQGSFYEQYF.